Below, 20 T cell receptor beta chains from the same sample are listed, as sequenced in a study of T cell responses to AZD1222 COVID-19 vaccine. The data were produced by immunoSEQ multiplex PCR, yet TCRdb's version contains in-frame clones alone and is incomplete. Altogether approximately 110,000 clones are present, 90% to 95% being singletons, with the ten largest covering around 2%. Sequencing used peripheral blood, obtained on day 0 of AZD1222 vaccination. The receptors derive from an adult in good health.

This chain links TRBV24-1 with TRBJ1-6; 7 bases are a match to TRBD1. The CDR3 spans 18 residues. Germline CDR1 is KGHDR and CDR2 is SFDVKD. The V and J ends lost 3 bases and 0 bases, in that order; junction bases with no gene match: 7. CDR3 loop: CATSDIDRVSSYNSPLHF. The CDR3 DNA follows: TGTGCCACCAGTGATATAGACAGGGTTAGCTCCTATAATTCACCCCTCCACTTT.

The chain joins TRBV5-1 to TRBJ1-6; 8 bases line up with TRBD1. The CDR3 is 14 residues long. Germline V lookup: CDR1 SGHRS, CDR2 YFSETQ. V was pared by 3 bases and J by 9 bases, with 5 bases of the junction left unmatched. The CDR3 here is CASSSDRGSSPLHF. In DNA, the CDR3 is TGCGCCAGCAGCTCCGACAGGGGTAGTTCACCCCTCCACTTT. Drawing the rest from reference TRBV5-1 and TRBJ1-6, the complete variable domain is KAGVTQTPRYLIKTRGQQVTLSCSPISGHRSVSWYQQTPGQGLQFLFEYFSETQRNKGNFPGRFSGRQFSNSRSEMNVSTLELGDSALYLCASSSDRGSSPLHFGNGTRLTVT.

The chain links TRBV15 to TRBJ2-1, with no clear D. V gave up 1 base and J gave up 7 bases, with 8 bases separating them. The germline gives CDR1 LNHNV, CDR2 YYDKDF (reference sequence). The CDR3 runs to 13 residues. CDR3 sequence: CATSRGRENEQFF. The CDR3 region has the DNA TGTGCCACCAGCAGAGGAAGGGAAAATGAGCAGTTCTTC.

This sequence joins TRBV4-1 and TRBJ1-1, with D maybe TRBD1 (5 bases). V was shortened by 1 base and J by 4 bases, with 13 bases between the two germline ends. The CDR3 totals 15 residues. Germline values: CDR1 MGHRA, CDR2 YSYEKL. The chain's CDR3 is CASSQVGRRGTEAFF. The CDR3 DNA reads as TGCGCCAGCAGCCAAGTCGGCCGAAGGGGCACTGAAGCTTTCTTT.

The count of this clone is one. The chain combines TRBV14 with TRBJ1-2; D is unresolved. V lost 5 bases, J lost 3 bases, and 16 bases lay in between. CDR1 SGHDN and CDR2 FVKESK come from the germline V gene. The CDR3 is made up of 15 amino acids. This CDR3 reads CASSITATDYYGYTF. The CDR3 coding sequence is TGTGCCAGCAGCATTACAGCCACTGATTACTATGGCTACACCTTC.

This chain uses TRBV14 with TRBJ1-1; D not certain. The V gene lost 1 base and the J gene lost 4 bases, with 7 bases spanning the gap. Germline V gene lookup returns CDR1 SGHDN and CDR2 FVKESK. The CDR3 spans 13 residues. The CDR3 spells CASSQVLFTEAFF. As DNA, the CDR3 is TGTGCCAGCAGCCAAGTGCTTTTCACTGAAGCTTTCTTT.

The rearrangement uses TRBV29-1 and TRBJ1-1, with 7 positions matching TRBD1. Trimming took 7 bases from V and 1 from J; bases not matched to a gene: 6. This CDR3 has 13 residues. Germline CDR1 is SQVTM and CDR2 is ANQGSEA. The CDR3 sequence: CSAGQKTNTEAFF. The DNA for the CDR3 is TGCAGCGCGGGACAGAAAACGAACACTGAAGCTTTCTTT. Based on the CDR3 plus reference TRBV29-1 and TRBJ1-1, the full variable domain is SAVISQKPSRDICQRGTSLTIQCQVDSQVTMMFWYRQQPGQSLTLIATANQGSEATYESGFVIDKFPISRPNLTFSTLTVSNMSPEDSSIYLCSAGQKTNTEAFFGQGTRLTVV.

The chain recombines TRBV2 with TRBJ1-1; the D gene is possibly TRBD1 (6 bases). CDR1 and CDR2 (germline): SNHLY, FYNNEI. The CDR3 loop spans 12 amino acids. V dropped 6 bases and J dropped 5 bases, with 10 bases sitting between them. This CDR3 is CASSATGTEAFF. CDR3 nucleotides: TGTGCCAGCAGCGCTACAGGGACTGAAGCTTTCTTT.

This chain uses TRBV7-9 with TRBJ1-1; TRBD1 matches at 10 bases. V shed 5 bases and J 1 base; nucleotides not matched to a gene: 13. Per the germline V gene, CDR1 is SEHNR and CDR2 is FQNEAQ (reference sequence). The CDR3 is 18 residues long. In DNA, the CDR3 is TGTGCCAGCAGCCCCCCCCTCGGGACAGGGGTTTCGAACACTGAAGCTTTCTTT. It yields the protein CASSPPLGTGVSNTEAFF.

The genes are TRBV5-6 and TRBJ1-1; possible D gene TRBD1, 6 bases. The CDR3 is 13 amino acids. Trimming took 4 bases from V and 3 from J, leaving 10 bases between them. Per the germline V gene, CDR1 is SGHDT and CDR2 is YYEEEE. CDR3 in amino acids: CASSPDSDTEAFF. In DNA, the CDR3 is TGTGCCAGCAGCCCGGACAGCGACACTGAAGCTTTCTTT. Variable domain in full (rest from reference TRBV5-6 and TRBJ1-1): DAGVTQSPTHLIKTRGQQVTLRCSPKSGHDTVSWYQQALGQGPQFIFQYYEEEERQRGNFPDRFSGHQFPNYSSELNVNALLLGDSALYLCASSPDSDTEAFFGQGTRLTVV.

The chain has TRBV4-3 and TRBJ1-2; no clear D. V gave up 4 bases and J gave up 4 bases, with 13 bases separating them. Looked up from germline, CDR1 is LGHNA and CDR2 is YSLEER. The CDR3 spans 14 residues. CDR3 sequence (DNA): TGCGCCAGCAGCCGGCACAGAGAACTCTATGGCTACACCTTC. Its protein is CASSRHRELYGYTF.

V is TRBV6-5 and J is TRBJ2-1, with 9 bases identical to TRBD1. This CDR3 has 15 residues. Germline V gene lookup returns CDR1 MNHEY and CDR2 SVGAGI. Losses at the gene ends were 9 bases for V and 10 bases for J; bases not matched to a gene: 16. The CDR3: CASYAGTGRMKEQFF. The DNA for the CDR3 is TGTGCCAGTTATGCCGGGACAGGGAGGATGAAAGAGCAGTTCTTC.

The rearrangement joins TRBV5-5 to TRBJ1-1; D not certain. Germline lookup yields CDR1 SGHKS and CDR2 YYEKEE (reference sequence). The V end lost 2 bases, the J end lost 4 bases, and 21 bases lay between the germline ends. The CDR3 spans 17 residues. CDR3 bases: TGTGCCAGCAGCTTCGATTGGGATTTTACTCCTACCACTGAAGCTTTCTTT. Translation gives CASSFDWDFTPTTEAFF.

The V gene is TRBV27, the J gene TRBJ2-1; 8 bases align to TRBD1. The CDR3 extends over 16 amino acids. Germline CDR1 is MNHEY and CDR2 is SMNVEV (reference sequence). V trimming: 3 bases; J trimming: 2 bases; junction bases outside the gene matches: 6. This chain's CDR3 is CASSFLGTGTYNEQFF. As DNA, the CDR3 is TGTGCCAGCAGTTTCCTCGGGACAGGCACCTACAATGAGCAGTTCTTC.

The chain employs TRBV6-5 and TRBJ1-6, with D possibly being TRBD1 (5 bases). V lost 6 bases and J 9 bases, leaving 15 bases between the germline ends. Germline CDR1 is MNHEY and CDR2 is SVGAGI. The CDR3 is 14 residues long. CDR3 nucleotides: TGTGCCAGCAGGGTCGGGGTCCAGGGTTCACCCCTCCACTTT. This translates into CASRVGVQGSPLHF.

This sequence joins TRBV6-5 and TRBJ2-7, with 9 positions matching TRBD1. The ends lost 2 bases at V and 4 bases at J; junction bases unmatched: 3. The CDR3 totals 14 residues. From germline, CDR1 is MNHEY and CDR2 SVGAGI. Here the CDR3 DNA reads TGTGCCAGCAGTTACGGACAGGGGCGGTACGAGCAGTACTTC. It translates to CASSYGQGRYEQYF.

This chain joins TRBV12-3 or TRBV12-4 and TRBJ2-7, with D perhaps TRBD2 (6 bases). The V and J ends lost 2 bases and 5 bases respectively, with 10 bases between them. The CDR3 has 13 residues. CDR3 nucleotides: TGTGCCAGCAGTTTATTAGGACTAAACGAGCAGTACTTC. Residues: CASSLLGLNEQYF.

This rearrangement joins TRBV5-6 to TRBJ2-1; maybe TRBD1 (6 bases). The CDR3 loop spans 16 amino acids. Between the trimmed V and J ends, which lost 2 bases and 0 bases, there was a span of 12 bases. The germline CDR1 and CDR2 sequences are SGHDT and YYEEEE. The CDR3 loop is CASSFWRQASYNEQFF. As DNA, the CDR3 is TGTGCCAGCAGCTTTTGGCGACAGGCCTCCTACAATGAGCAGTTCTTC.

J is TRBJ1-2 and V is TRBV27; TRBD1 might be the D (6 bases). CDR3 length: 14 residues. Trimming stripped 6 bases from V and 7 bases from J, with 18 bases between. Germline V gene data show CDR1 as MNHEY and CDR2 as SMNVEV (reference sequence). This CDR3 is CASSRSGTRGGYTF. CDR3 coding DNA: TGTGCCAGCAGCCGAAGTGGGACAAGAGGTGGCTACACCTTC.

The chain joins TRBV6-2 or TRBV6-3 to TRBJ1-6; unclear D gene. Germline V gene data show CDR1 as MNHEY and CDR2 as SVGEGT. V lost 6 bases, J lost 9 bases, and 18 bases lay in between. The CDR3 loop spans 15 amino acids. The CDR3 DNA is TGTGCCAGCAGCCCTAACCTTGTTCCGCGTTCACCCCTCCACTTT. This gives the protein CASSPNLVPRSPLHF.